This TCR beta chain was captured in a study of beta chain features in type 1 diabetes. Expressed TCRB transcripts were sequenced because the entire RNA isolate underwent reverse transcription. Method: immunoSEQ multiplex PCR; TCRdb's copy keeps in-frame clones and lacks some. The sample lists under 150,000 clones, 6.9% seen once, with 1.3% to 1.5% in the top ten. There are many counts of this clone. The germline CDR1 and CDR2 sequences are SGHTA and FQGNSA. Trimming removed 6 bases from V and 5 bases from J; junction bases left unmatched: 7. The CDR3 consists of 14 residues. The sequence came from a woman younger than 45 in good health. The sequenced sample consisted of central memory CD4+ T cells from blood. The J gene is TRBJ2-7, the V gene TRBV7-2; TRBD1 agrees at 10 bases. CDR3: CASSRDRGIHEQYF. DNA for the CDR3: TGTGCCAGCAGTCGGGACAGGGGTATCCACGAGCAGTACTTC.